This TCR beta chain was retrieved from a study of T cells in Graves' hyperthyroidism and ophthalmopathy. Study-level information: The initial diagnosis was the point when peripheral blood was collected, ahead of any treatment.

Authors of the study amplified TCR beta CDR3 regions from RNA transcripts. First-round RT-PCR of the TCR CDR3 relied on the HTBI primer set. Each CDR3 protein is one row after TCRdb ran MiXCR on the multiplex PCR reads. This table has about 760,000 distinct CDR3 sequences, about a third appearing once. Details on this clonotype: Its antigen is currently unknown.

Notes on the study in general: Ophthalmopathy was model-predicted a median 6.5 months pre-onset.

V lost 4 bases, J lost 2 bases, and 13 bases lay in between. Germline assignment: CDR1 SGDLS and CDR2 YYNGEE. The CDR3 loop spans 14 amino acids. Calling Graves' hyperthyroidism stable meant ophthalmopathy did not progress within 18 months. Patients aged 18 to 65 had newly diagnosed hyperthyroidism that had lasted under 2 months. The TCR comes from a woman aged 40 to 50 with Graves' hyperthyroidism. Sequenced: blood. The genes are TRBV9 and TRBJ2-7; the D gene is possibly TRBD2 (5 bases). CDR3 in amino acids: CASSQRTRAYEQYF. CDR3 nucleotide sequence: TGTGCCAGCAGCCAACGGACTCGAGCCTACGAGCAGTACTTC.